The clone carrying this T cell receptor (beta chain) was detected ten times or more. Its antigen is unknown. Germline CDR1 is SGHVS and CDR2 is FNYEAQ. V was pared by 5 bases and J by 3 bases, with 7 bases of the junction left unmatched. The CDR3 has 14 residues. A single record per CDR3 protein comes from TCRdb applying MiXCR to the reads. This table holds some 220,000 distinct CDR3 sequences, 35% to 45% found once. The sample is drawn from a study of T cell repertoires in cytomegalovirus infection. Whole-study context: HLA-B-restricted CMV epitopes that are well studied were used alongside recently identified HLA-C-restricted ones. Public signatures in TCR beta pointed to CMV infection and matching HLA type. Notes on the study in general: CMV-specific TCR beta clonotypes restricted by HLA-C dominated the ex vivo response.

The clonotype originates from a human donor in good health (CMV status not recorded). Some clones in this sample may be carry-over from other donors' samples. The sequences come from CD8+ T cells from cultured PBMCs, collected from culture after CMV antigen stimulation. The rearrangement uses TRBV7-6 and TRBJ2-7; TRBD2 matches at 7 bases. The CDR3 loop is CASSPGLDLYEQYF. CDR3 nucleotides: TGTGCCAGCAGCCCCGGACTAGACCTCTACGAGCAGTACTTC.